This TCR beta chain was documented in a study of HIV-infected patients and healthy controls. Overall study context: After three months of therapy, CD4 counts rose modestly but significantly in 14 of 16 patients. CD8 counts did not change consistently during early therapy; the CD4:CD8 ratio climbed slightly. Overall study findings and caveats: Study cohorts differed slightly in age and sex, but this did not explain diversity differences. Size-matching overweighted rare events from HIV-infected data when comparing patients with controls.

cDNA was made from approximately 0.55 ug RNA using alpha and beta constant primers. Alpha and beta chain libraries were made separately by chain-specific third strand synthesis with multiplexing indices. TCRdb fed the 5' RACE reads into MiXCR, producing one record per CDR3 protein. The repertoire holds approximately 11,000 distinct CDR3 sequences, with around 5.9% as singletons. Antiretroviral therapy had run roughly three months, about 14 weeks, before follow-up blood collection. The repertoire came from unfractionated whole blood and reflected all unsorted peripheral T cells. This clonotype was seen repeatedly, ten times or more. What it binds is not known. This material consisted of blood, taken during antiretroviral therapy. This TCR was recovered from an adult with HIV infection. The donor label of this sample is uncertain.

The CDR3 DNA follows: TGTGCCAGCAGCTTAGGCGGGAGCAATCAGCCCCAGCATTTT. It yields the protein CASSLGGSNQPQHF. This chain links TRBV5-6 with TRBJ1-5; no clear D gene. Per germline, CDR1 SGHDT and CDR2 YYEEEE. CDR3 length: 14 residues. V dropped 2 bases and J dropped 1 base, with 7 bases sitting between them.